This TCR beta chain is from a study of technical replicates of blood from four donors. There are 14 residues in the CDR3. After removal of 8 bases from V and 7 bases from J, the junction contained 10 bases not matched to a gene. Germline V CDR1 and CDR2: SNHLY, FYNNEI. Profiled with immunoSEQ multiplex PCR; TCRdb holds only in-frame clones, not every one. The sample lists 50,000 to 80,000 clones; approximately 90% were seen once. This receptor was obtained from a human donor in good health. Some clones in this sample may be carry-over from other donors' samples. V and J are TRBV2 and TRBJ1-5; 8 nucleotides line up with TRBD1. Material: PBMCs. In DNA, the CDR3 is TGTGCCAGCTATTCAGGGGGCGCGGGGCAGCCCCAGCATTTT. As protein: CASYSGGAGQPQHF.